This TCR beta chain emerged from a study of shared clonotypes between healthy human individuals. Naive CD8 cells, CD45RO-negative and positively selected for CCR7, excluded terminally differentiated effector memory CD45RA+ cells. Findings and limits, study-wide: Though the depth was large, rarefaction showed that sorted-subset sequencing was incomplete.

Original analysis: Junction-only immunoSEQ data arrived without quality scores, meaning filtering differed. Measured with immunoSEQ multiplex PCR; TCRdb has only the in-frame clones, and not every one. Clone size and the V and J calls come from that table; the DNA yielded D and trimming. The sample lists 2 million to 2.5 million clones, more than 85% occurring once. The sample holds one count of this clone. Its target is not known. The TCR originated in a man aged 18 to 29 in good health. Some clones in this sample may be carry-over from other donors' samples. Specimen: naive CD8+ T cells from PBMCs.

In nucleotides, the CDR3 is TGCGCCAGCAGTGGGCTAGCGGGAGGAGCCGGGGAGCTGTTTTTT. Protein product: CASSGLAGGAGELFF. V usage is TRBV10-2 and J usage is TRBJ2-2; 11 bases are shared with TRBD2. CDR3 length: 15 residues. CDR1 is WSHSY, CDR2 SAAADI, per germline. V gave up 4 bases and J gave up 6 bases; unmatched junction bases: 4.